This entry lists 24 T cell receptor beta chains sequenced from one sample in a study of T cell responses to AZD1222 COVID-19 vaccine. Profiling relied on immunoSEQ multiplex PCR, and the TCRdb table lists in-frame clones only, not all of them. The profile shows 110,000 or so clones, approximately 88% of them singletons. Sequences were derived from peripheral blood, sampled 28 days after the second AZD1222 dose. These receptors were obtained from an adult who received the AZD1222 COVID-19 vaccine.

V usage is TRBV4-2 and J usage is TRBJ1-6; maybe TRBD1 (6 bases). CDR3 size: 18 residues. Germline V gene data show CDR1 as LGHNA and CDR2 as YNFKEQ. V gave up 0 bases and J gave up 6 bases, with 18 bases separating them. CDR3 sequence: CASSQDPGTGAINSPLHF. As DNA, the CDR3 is TGTGCCAGCAGCCAAGATCCTGGGACGGGGGCAATTAATTCACCCCTCCACTTT.

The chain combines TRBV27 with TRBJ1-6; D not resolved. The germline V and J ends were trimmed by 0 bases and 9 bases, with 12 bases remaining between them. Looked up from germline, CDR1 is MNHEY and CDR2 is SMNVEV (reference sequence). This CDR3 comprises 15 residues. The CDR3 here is CASSLSAVGLSPLHF. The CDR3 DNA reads TGTGCCAGCAGTTTATCCGCTGTGGGTCTTTCACCCCTCCACTTT.

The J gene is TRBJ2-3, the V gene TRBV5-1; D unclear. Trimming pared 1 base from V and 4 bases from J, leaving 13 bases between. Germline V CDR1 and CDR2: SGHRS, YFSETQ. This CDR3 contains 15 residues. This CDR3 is CASSLLGGRADTQYF. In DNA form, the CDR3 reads TGCGCCAGCAGCTTGTTGGGCGGACGGGCAGATACGCAGTATTTT.

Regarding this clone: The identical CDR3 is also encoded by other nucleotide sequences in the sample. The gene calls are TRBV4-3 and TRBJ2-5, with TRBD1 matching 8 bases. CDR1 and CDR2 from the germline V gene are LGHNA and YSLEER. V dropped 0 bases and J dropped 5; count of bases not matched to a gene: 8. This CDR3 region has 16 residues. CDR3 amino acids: CASSQDHRTGRETQYF. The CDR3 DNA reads TGCGCCAGCAGCCAAGATCACCGGACAGGGCGGGAGACCCAGTACTTC.

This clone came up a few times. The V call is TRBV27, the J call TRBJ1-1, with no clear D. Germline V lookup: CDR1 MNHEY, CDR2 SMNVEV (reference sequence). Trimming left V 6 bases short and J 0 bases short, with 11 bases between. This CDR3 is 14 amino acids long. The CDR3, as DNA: TGTGCCAGCAGGCGTACAGACCTGAACACTGAAGCTTTCTTT. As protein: CASRRTDLNTEAFF.

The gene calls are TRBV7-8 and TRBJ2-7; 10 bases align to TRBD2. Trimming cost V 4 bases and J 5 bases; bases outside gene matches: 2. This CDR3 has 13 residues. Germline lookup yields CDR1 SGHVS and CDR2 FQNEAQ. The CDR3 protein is CASSSSGGNEQYF. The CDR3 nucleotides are TGTGCCAGCAGCTCTAGCGGGGGCAACGAGCAGTACTTC.

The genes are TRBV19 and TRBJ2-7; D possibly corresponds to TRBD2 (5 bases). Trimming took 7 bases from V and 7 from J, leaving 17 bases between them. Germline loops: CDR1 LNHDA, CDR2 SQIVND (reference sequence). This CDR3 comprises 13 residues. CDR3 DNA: TGTGCCAGTAAAGGGAGAGAACTGCGGGAGCAGTACTTC. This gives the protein CASKGRELREQYF.

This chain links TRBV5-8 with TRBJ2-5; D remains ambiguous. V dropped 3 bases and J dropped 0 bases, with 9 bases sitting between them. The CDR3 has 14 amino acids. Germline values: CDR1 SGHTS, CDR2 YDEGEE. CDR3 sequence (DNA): TGTGCCAGCAGCTGGGGTGGGTACCAAGAGACCCAGTACTTC. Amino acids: CASSWGGYQETQYF.

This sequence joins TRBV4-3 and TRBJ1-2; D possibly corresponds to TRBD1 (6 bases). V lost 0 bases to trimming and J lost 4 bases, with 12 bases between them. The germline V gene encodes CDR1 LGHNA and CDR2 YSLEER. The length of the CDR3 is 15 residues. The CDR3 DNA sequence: TGCGCCAGCAGCCAAGAACCGGGACAAAGCTATGGCTACACCTTC. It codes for CASSQEPGQSYGYTF.

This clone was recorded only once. The DNA for the CDR3 is TGTGCCAGCAGCTTGGGTGGGACATATGTTAACTATGGCTACACCTTC. This encodes CASSLGGTYVNYGYTF. The J gene is TRBJ1-2, the V gene TRBV5-6; maybe TRBD1 (6 bases). Trimming shortened V by 0 bases and J by 1 base, and 13 bases separated the two germline ends. Per germline, CDR1 SGHDT and CDR2 YYEEEE. This CDR3 region has 16 residues.

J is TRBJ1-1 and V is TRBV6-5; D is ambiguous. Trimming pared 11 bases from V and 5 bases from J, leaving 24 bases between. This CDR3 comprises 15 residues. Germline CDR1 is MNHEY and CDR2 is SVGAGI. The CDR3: CASSGERFRRTEAFF. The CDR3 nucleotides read TGTGCCTCTTCTGGGGAGCGGTTTAGACGAACTGAAGCTTTCTTT.

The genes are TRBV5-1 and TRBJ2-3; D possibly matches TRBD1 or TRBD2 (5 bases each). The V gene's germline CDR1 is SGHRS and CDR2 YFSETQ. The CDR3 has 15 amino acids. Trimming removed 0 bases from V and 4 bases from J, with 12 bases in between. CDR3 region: CASSLAALGADTQYF. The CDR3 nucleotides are TGCGCCAGCAGCTTGGCCGCTCTGGGGGCAGATACGCAGTATTTT.

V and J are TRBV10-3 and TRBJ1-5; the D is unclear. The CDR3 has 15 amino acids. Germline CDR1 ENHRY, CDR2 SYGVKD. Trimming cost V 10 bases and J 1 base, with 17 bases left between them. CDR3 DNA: TGTGCCACCCAACCGGGTTTAGAAAGCAATCAGCCCCAGCATTTT. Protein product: CATQPGLESNQPQHF.

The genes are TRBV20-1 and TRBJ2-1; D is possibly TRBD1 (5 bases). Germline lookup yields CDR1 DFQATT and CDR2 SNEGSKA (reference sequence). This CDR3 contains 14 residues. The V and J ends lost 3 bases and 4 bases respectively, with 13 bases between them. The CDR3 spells CSASGGAGYNEQFF. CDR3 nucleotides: TGCAGTGCTAGTGGTGGGGCTGGTTACAATGAGCAGTTCTTC.

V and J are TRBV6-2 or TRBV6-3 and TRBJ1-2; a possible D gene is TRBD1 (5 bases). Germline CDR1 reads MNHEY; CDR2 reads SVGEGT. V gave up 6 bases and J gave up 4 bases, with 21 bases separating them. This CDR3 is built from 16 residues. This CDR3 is CASSLPPTAPTYGYTF. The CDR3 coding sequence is TGTGCCAGCAGCCTTCCTCCGACAGCGCCTACCTATGGCTACACCTTC.

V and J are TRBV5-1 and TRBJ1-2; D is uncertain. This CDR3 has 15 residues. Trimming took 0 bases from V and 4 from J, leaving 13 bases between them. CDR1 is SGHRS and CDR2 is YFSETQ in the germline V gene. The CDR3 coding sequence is TGCGCCAGCAGCTTGGCCCTGACGGAGGCCTATGGCTACACCTTC. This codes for CASSLALTEAYGYTF.

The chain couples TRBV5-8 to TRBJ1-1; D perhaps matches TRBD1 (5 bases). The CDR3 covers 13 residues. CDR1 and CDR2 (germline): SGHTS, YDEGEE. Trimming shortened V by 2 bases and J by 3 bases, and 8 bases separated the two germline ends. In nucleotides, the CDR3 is TGTGCCAGCAGCTTCGGGGGATACACTGAAGCTTTCTTT. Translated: CASSFGGYTEAFF.

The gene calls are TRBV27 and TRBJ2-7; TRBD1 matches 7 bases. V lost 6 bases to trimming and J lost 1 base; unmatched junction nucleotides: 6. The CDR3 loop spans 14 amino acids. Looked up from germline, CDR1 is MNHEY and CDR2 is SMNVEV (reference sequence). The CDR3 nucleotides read TGTGCCAGCAGCCAAAGACAGGGATCCTACGAGCAGTACTTC. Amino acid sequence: CASSQRQGSYEQYF.

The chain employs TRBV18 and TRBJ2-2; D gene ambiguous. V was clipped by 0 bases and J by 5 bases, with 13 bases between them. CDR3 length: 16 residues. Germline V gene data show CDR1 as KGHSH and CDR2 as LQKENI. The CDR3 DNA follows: TGTGCCAGCTCACCACCTACGGGTATAGGGACCGGGGAGCTGTTTTTT. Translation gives CASSPPTGIGTGELFF.

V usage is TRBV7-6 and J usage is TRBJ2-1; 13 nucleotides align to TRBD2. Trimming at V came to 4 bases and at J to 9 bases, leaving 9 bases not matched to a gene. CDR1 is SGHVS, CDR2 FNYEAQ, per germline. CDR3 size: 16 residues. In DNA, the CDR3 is TGTGCCAGCAGCTCGACTAGCGGGGGGATAAGTCGTGAGCAGTTCTTC. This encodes CASSSTSGGISREQFF.

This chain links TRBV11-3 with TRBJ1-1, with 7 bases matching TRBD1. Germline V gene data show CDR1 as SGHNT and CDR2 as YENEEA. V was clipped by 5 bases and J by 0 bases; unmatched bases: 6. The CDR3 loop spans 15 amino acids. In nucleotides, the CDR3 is TGTGCCAGCAGCCCCGGGACAGCTTTGAACACTGAAGCTTTCTTT. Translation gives CASSPGTALNTEAFF. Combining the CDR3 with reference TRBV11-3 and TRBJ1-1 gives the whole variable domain EAGVVQSPRYKIIEKKQPVAFWCNPISGHNTLYWYLQNLGQGPELLIRYENEEAVDDSQLPKDRFSAERLKGVDSTLKIQPAELGDSAVYLCASSPGTALNTEAFFGQGTRLTVV.

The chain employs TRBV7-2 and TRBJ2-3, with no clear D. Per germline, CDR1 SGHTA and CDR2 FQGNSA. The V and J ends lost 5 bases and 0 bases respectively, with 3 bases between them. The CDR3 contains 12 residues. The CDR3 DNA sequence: TGTGCCAGCAGCGCTAGCACAGATACGCAGTATTTT. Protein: CASSASTDTQYF. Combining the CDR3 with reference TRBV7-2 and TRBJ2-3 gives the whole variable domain GAGVSQSPSNKVTEKGKDVELRCDPISGHTALYWYRQSLGQGLEFLIYFQGNSAPDKSGLPSDRFSAERTGGSVSTLTIQRTQQEDSAVYLCASSASTDTQYFGPGTRLTVL.

The CDR3 reads CASSPGTRKQETQYF. CDR3 DNA sequence: TGTGCCAGCAGCCCTGGGACTAGGAAACAAGAGACCCAGTACTTC. The genes are TRBV5-8 and TRBJ2-5, with TRBD2 identical over 8 bases. V shed 4 bases and J 2 bases; nucleotides not matched to a gene: 7. In germline, CDR1 is SGHTS, CDR2 YDEGEE. This CDR3 has 15 amino acids.

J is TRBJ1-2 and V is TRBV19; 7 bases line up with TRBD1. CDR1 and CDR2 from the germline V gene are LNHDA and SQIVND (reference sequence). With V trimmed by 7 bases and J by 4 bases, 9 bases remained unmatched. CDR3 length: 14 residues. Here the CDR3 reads CASIRTGEPYGYTF. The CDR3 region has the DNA TGTGCCAGTATCCGGACAGGTGAACCCTATGGCTACACCTTC. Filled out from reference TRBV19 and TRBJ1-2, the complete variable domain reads DGGITQSPKYLFRKEGQNVTLSCEQNLNHDAMYWYRQDPGQGLRLIYYSQIVNDFQKGDIAEGYSVSREKKESFPLTVTSAQKNPTAFYLCASIRTGEPYGYTFGSGTRLTVV.